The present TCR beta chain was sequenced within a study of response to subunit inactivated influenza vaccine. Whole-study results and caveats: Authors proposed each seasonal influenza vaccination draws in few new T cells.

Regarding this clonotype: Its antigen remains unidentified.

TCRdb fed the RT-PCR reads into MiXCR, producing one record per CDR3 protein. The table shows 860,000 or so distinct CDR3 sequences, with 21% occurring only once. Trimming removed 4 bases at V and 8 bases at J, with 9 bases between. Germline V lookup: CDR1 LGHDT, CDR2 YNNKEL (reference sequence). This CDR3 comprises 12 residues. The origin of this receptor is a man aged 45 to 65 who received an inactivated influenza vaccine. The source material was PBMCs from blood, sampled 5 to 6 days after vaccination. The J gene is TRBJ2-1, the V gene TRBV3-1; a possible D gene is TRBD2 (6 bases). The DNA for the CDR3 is TGTGCCAGCAGCCCCTCTAGCGATGAGCAGTTCTTC. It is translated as CASSPSSDEQFF.